The 32 T cell receptor beta chains listed next were all sequenced from one sample in a study of blood T cells in healthy people across ages (dated by TCRdb to 2013 to 2016). Library preparation used 5' RACE. The sequencing machine was an Illumina HiSeq 2500. A second PCR of roughly 7 to 11 cycles was performed with a sample-barcoded 5' primer and a J-beta primer mix. TCRdb cleaned the public reads at Q25 with fastp, built clones with MiXCR and kept in-frame beta chains. Rows matching on CDR3 protein sequence are summarized as one entry with the most common DNA and genes. A total of under 1,000,000 distinct CDR3 sequences appear in this sample, about half of them only once. 15% to 20% of the sample is taken by the ten largest. Source material: blood. The receptors shown here come from a man older than 75 in good health.

This clonotype appeared many times. Here the CDR3 DNA reads TGTGCCAGCAGTTTAAAGGGCCACAGGGGGCCATACAATGAGCAGTTCTTC. It is translated as CASSLKGHRGPYNEQFF. This chain uses TRBV12-3 or TRBV12-4 with TRBJ2-1, with 9 bases matching TRBD1. The CDR3 spans 17 residues. With 2 bases clipped from V and 4 bases from J, the junction kept 9 bases outside the gene matches.

The chain uses TRBV9 and TRBJ2-5; D call uncertain. The CDR3 has 12 residues. Per the germline V gene, CDR1 is SGDLS and CDR2 is YYNGEE. Trimming pared 2 bases from V and 1 base from J, leaving 3 bases between. CDR3 in amino acids: CASSVFQETQYF. The CDR3 nucleotides are TGTGCCAGCAGCGTCTTCCAAGAGACCCAGTACTTC.

The rearrangement uses TRBV29-1 and TRBJ1-4; TRBD1 aligns across 8 bases. CDR1 and CDR2 (germline): SQVTM, ANQGSEA. Trimming removed 6 bases from V and 8 bases from J; junction bases left unmatched: 17. The CDR3 has 16 amino acids. The chain's CDR3 is CSVQSTGTGFSEKLFF. In DNA form, the CDR3 reads TGCAGCGTCCAAAGCACCGGGACAGGCTTTTCCGAAAAACTGTTTTTT.

This clonotype has only a few counts. The chain uses TRBV28 and TRBJ2-5; TRBD2 agrees at 9 bases. The trim removed 6 bases at V and 5 bases at J, leaving 7 bases unmatched. CDR1 is MDHEN and CDR2 is SYDVKM in the germline V gene. The CDR3 totals 14 residues. The CDR3 protein is CASRVSGSVETQYF. DNA of the CDR3: TGTGCCAGCAGAGTTAGCGGGAGTGTGGAGACCCAGTACTTC.

At least ten counts were recorded for this clonotype. This chain's CDR3 is CASSLGVRTDTQYF. The CDR3 nucleotides read TGTGCCAGCAGCTTAGGGGTACGCACAGATACGCAGTATTTT. This sequence joins TRBV7-2 and TRBJ2-3; D not certain. Germline V gene sequence: CDR1 SGHTA, CDR2 FQGNSA. V lost 1 base, J lost 1 base, and 6 bases lay in between. The CDR3 contains 14 residues.

The J gene is TRBJ2-7, the V gene TRBV25-1; 7 bases map to TRBD2. The last part of the DNA fits TRBJ2-5 better; the J call may be wrong. CDR3 length: 15 amino acids. The germline V gene encodes CDR1 MGHDK and CDR2 SYGVNS. In nucleotides, the CDR3 is TGTGCCAGCAGTTTCGCGGGACTACCACAAGAGACCCAGTACTTC. It yields the protein CASSFAGLPQETQYF.

This clonotype was picked up a small number of times. This rearrangement joins TRBV2 to TRBJ2-1; D perhaps matches TRBD2 (6 bases). Germline loops: CDR1 SNHLY, CDR2 FYNNEI. Trimming left V 4 bases short and J 3 bases short, with 13 bases between. The CDR3 has 15 residues. Here the CDR3 reads CASSASGVNYNEQFF. The CDR3 DNA reads TGTGCCAGCAGTGCCTCGGGGGTTAACTACAATGAGCAGTTCTTC.

CDR3 coding DNA: TGCGCCAGCAGCTTGAAGATAAACTATGGCTACACCTTC. Amino acid sequence: CASSLKINYGYTF. The chain combines TRBV5-1 with TRBJ1-2; the D is unclear. V shed 1 base and J shed 2 bases, with 6 bases lying between them. CDR3 length: 13 residues. Germline lookup yields CDR1 SGHRS and CDR2 YFSETQ. Using reference TRBV5-1 and TRBJ1-2 for the parts outside the CDR3, the full variable domain is KAGVTQTPRYLIKTRGQQVTLSCSPISGHRSVSWYQQTPGQGLQFLFEYFSETQRNKGNFPGRFSGRQFSNSRSEMNVSTLELGDSALYLCASSLKINYGYTFGSGTRLTVV.

This clonotype was counted at least ten times. The junction does not match germline at one end; this may be a read error. V gene TRBV4-3 combines with J gene TRBJ1-1, with 8 bases lining up with TRBD1. CDR1 and CDR2 from the germline V gene are LGHNA and YSLEER. The CDR3 sequence is 15 residues long. In DNA form, the CDR3 reads TGTGCCAGCAGCCAAACAGGGGGAATGAACACTGAAGCTTTCTTT. Protein: CASSQTGGMNTEAFF.

V gene TRBV4-2 combines with J gene TRBJ1-2, with 9 bases that match TRBD1. Trimming at V came to 1 base and at J to 6 bases, leaving 6 bases not matched to a gene. Per the germline V gene, CDR1 is LGHNA and CDR2 is YNFKEQ. This CDR3 is 15 amino acids long. CDR3: CASSQGDRARHGYTF. In nucleotides, the CDR3 is TGTGCCAGCAGCCAAGGGGACAGGGCGCGCCATGGCTACACCTTC.

The chain has TRBV20-1 and TRBJ2-5; 7 nucleotides match TRBD1. CDR3 length: 14 residues. V lost 5 bases and J lost 5; bases outside the gene matches: 11. Germline V lookup: CDR1 DFQATT, CDR2 SNEGSKA (reference sequence). CDR3 loop: CSAEGRGLRETQYF. CDR3 in DNA: TGCAGTGCTGAGGGCAGGGGGTTGCGGGAGACCCAGTACTTC.

This chain connects TRBV7-2 to TRBJ2-7; D may be TRBD1 (6 bases). Trimming removed 1 base at V and 6 bases at J, with 10 bases between. CDR1 SGHTA and CDR2 FQGNSA come from the germline V gene. The CDR3 covers 13 residues. This chain's CDR3 is CASSLGTEGEQYF. The CDR3 DNA follows: TGTGCCAGCAGCTTAGGGACAGAAGGCGAGCAGTACTTC.

V is TRBV5-1 and J is TRBJ2-7; D is unresolved. Per germline, CDR1 SGHRS and CDR2 YFSETQ. Trimming took 0 bases from V and 0 from J, leaving 16 bases between them. This CDR3 spans 17 amino acids. CDR3 coding DNA: TGCGCCAGCAGCTTGGACCCTCTAGGAAGCAACTCCTACGAGCAGTACTTC. Residues: CASSLDPLGSNSYEQYF.

The rearrangement uses TRBV7-2 and TRBJ2-3, with TRBD1 as a possible D gene (7 bases). The CDR3 loop spans 14 amino acids. CDR1 is SGHTA and CDR2 is FQGNSA in the germline V gene. Trimming removed 3 bases from V and 5 bases from J, with 12 bases in between. The CDR3 sequence is CASSFQGGLDTQYF. In DNA, the CDR3 is TGTGCCAGCAGCTTCCAGGGGGGATTAGATACGCAGTATTTT.

Only a few counts were recorded for this clonotype. The genes are TRBV28 and TRBJ2-3; 7 nucleotides align to TRBD2. V gave up 2 bases and J gave up 5 bases; unmatched junction bases: 7. The germline V gene encodes CDR1 MDHEN and CDR2 SYDVKM. The CDR3 loop spans 15 amino acids. The CDR3 sequence: CASSLVGGVGDTQYF. In nucleotides, the CDR3 is TGTGCCAGCAGTTTAGTGGGAGGGGTCGGAGATACGCAGTATTTT.

There are a few counts of this clonotype. The chain is built from TRBV7-3 and TRBJ2-7; D unresolved. Trimming pared 5 bases from V and 5 bases from J, leaving 13 bases between. Per the germline V gene, CDR1 is SGHTA and CDR2 is FQGTGA. CDR3 length equals 13 residues. The CDR3 loop is CASSPSQLHEQYF. DNA of the CDR3: TGTGCCAGCAGCCCCTCGCAGTTGCACGAGCAGTACTTC.

The chain uses TRBV29-1 and TRBJ1-2, with D perhaps TRBD1 (5 bases). In germline, CDR1 is SQVTM, CDR2 ANQGSEA. This CDR3 is 13 amino acids long. Trimming stripped 6 bases from V and 4 bases from J, with 15 bases between. For the CDR3, the DNA is TGCAGCGTAGGGAGTACAGGAGGCTATGGCTACACCTTC. Its translation is CSVGSTGGYGYTF.

This clonotype was recorded only once. The junction departs from the called germline gene at one end, perhaps through a read error. The CDR3 protein is CASSPKAGYNEQIF. The CDR3 DNA follows: TGTGCCAGCAGCCCAAAGGCGGGTTACAATGAGCAGATCTTC. The V and J genes are TRBV28 and TRBJ2-1, with D tentatively TRBD2 (5 bases). This CDR3 has 14 residues. Germline V gene sequence: CDR1 MDHEN, CDR2 SYDVKM.

The chain employs TRBV7-2 and TRBJ2-7; the D is unclear. The CDR3 totals 14 residues. Germline CDR1 is SGHTA and CDR2 is FQGNSA. Deletions cut 2 bases from V and 4 bases from J, with 12 bases between. The CDR3 DNA reads TGTGCCAGCAGCTTAACCGTGACGGGTTACGAGCAGTACTTC. Translated: CASSLTVTGYEQYF.

J is TRBJ2-7 and V is TRBV28; D is unresolved. Trimming took 7 bases from V and 5 from J, leaving 9 bases between them. Germline V gene data show CDR1 as MDHEN and CDR2 as SYDVKM. The length of the CDR3 is 11 residues. The chain's CDR3 is CASTWYNEQYF. CDR3 bases: TGTGCCAGCACTTGGTATAACGAGCAGTACTTC.

This clonotype was observed at least ten times. This chain joins TRBV7-3 and TRBJ2-1; D gene uncertain. The germline V gene has CDR1 SGHTA and CDR2 FQGTGA. The CDR3 sequence is 15 residues long. V was clipped by 5 bases and J by 5 bases, with 16 bases between them. The CDR3 spells CASSPLLTVDNEQFF. CDR3 in DNA: TGTGCCAGCAGCCCCCTGCTAACTGTTGACAATGAGCAGTTCTTC. Based on the CDR3 plus reference TRBV7-3 and TRBJ2-1, the full variable domain is GAGVSQTPSNKVTEKGKYVELRCDPISGHTALYWYRQSLGQGPEFLIYFQGTGAADDSGLPNDRFFAVRPEGSVSTLKIQRTERGDSAVYLCASSPLLTVDNEQFFGPGTRLTVL.

This clonotype was recorded a few times. The CDR3: CASSPQQTYEQYF. The CDR3 DNA follows: TGCGCCAGCAGCCCCCAGCAGACCTACGAGCAGTACTTC. V usage is TRBV4-1 and J usage is TRBJ2-5, with D unresolved. The end of the DNA aligns better with TRBJ2-7, so the J call may be wrong. This CDR3 region has 13 residues. Germline V gene sequence: CDR1 MGHRA, CDR2 YSYEKL.

In this sample, this clonotype turned up a few times. The gene calls are TRBV6-2 or TRBV6-3 and TRBJ1-5, with D uncertain. This CDR3 has 13 amino acids. The germline gives CDR1 MNHEY, CDR2 SVGEGT. Trimming pared 2 bases from V and 3 bases from J, leaving 5 bases between. The CDR3 DNA reads as TGTGCCAGCAGTTACGAGAACAATCAGCCCCAGCATTTT. This codes for CASSYENNQPQHF.

Details on this clonotype: A much bigger clone sits one base away, suggesting this may be a read error. The chain recombines TRBV20-1 with TRBJ2-1; 7 bases are shared with TRBD2. CDR3 size: 15 residues. The J segment lost 10 bases and the V segment lost 3 bases, leaving 15 bases of the junction unmatched. The germline V gene encodes CDR1 DFQATT and CDR2 SNEGSKA (reference sequence). CDR3 loop: CSARWTSITGVEQFF. The CDR3 DNA reads as TGCAGTGCTAGGTGGACTAGTATCACGGGGGTCGAGCAGTTCTTC.

In this sample, this clonotype turned up many times. The genes are TRBV12-3 or TRBV12-4 and TRBJ2-5; 10 bases match TRBD2. CDR3 length equals 15 residues. V gave up 2 bases and J gave up 3 bases; unmatched junction bases: 3. The CDR3 spells CASSLRTSGEETQYF. The CDR3, as DNA: TGTGCCAGCAGTTTAAGGACTAGCGGAGAAGAGACCCAGTACTTC.

The chain uses TRBV27 and TRBJ2-3, with D unresolved. Germline CDR1 is MNHEY and CDR2 is SMNVEV (reference sequence). V lost 4 bases, J lost 8 bases, and 16 bases lay in between. The CDR3 length is 14 residues. In nucleotides, the CDR3 is TGTGCCAGCAGTTCCCCGAACGATTGGGGTACGCAGTATTTT. Its translation is CASSSPNDWGTQYF.

J is TRBJ2-7 and V is TRBV5-5, with 10 positions matching TRBD2. Per the germline V gene, CDR1 is SGHKS and CDR2 is YYEKEE (reference sequence). Losses at the gene ends were 4 bases for V and 3 bases for J; bases not matched to a gene: 7. The CDR3 covers 15 residues. In nucleotides, the CDR3 is TGTGCCAGCAGCCCCGGGACTAGCGTATTCTACGAGCAGTACTTC. This translates into CASSPGTSVFYEQYF.

This rearrangement joins TRBV20-1 to TRBJ2-5, with D perhaps TRBD1 (6 bases). Trimming left V 5 bases short and J 2 bases short, with 9 bases between. Germline V lookup: CDR1 DFQATT, CDR2 SNEGSKA (reference sequence). This CDR3 contains 12 residues. As DNA, the CDR3 is TGCAGTGCTGATGGACAGCAAGAGACCCAGTACTTC. This sequence encodes CSADGQQETQYF.

At least ten counts were recorded for this clonotype. The chain carries TRBV6-6 and TRBJ2-5; 9 bases are a match to TRBD2. This CDR3 comprises 13 residues. Germline lookup yields CDR1 MNHNY and CDR2 SVGAGI (reference sequence). With 1 base clipped from V and 11 bases from J, the junction kept 5 bases outside the gene matches. The CDR3 DNA reads as TGTGCCAGCAGTTACTGGACTAGCGCCCCGCAGTACTTC. Encoded protein: CASSYWTSAPQYF.

The CDR3 spells CASSSRTGNGYTF. CDR3 in DNA: TGTGCCAGCAGCTCCAGGACAGGGAATGGCTACACCTTC. The rearrangement links TRBV11-3 to TRBJ1-2; 8 bases align to TRBD1. This CDR3 has 13 residues. Germline CDR1 is SGHNT and CDR2 is YENEEA. V shed 4 bases and J 6 bases; nucleotides not matched to a gene: 4.

For this clonotype: Possible read error: a much larger clone is one base away. The rearrangement links TRBV20-1 to TRBJ2-6, with a weak D call TRBD1 (5 bases). The CDR3 has 14 residues. Germline V lookup: CDR1 DFQATT, CDR2 SNEGSKA (reference sequence). DNA of the CDR3: TGCAGTGCTAGCAGCATCTCTGGGGCCAGCGTCCTGACTTTC. This translates into CSASSISGASVLTF.

The chain has TRBV7-9 and TRBJ1-4, with D unresolved. Germline CDR1 reads SEHNR; CDR2 reads FQNEAQ (reference sequence). The CDR3 loop spans 16 amino acids. Deletions cut 2 bases from V and 7 bases from J, with 17 bases between. The CDR3 DNA reads as TGTGCCAGCAGCTTAATTCTGGAGGGAGGCATTGAAAAACTGTTTTTT. Its translation: CASSLILEGGIEKLFF. Variable domain in full (rest from reference TRBV7-9 and TRBJ1-4): DTGVSQNPRHKITKRGQNVTFRCDPISEHNRLYWYRQTLGQGPEFLTYFQNEAQLEKSRLLSDRFSAERPKGSFSTLEIQRTEQGDSAMYLCASSLILEGGIEKLFFGSGTQLSVL.